The T cell receptor beta chain described here comes from a study of shared clonotypes between healthy human individuals. The table came from immunoSEQ multiplex PCR; TCRdb's copy has only in-frame clones and leaves some out. Of over 2,000,000 clones in the sample, 93% were seen once. Germline CDR1 and CDR2: MNHEY and SMNVEV (reference sequence). The CDR3 runs to 14 residues. V dropped 6 bases and J dropped 4 bases, with 15 bases sitting between them. Terminally differentiated effector memory CD45RA+ cells were left out of the naive CD8 fraction, which was CD45RO-negative and positively selected for CCR7.

Input material: naive CD8+ T cells from PBMCs. The V and J genes are TRBV27 and TRBJ1-1, with D possibly being TRBD1 (6 bases). This clonotype originated in a man aged 18 to 29 in good health. Some clones in this sample may be carry-over from other donors' samples. CDR3 loop: CASRLTGKATEAFF. The DNA of the CDR3 is TGTGCCAGCAGACTTACAGGGAAAGCCACTGAAGCTTTCTTT.